This T cell receptor beta chain was sequenced during a study of CD8 T cells in Susac syndrome. Points from the study as a whole: Susac syndrome CD4+ T cell repertoires showed no clonal expansion.

The CDR3 consists of 17 residues. Trimming removed 2 bases at V and 4 bases at J, with 15 bases between. The V gene's germline CDR1 is MDHEN and CDR2 SYDVKM. Random hexamers served to reverse transcribe roughly 0.45 to 1 ug RNA. TCRdb recomputed calls from the immunoSEQ multiplex PCR reads with MiXCR, one row per CDR3 protein. Here the sample spans about 200,000 distinct CDR3 sequences, 75% to 95% being singletons. Worth noting for this clonotype: Its antigen is not known.

Diagnostic criteria defined recently for definite or probable disease were met by the Susac syndrome patients. Sequenced: CD4+ T cells from PBMCs. This clonotype was obtained from a human donor with Susac syndrome. This chain joins TRBV28 and TRBJ2-6, with D possibly being TRBD1 (5 bases). DNA of the CDR3: TGTGCCAGCAGTTTAGTTCAGGGAACAGGAGGGGCCAACGTCCTGACTTTC. The encoded protein is CASSLVQGTGGANVLTF.